One and the same sample provided the 22 T cell receptor beta chains below, sequenced in a study of identical twins. TCRdb re-called the 5' RACE reads with MiXCR, one entry per CDR3 protein. The table shows hundreds of thousands of distinct CDR3 sequences, with less than 10% occurring only once. The sample was memory (CD45RO+) T cells sorted from blood. The receptors shown here come from a woman aged 18 to 35 in good health.

This clonotype was recorded at least ten times. This chain uses TRBV5-8 with TRBJ1-3; 9 nucleotides align to TRBD1. There are 16 residues in the CDR3. Germline V gene sequence: CDR1 SGHTS, CDR2 YDEGEE. The trim removed 4 bases at V and 2 bases at J, leaving 7 bases unmatched. Here the CDR3 DNA reads TGTGCCAGCAGCCCCGGGACAGGGAGCCCTGGAAACACCATATATTTT. It translates to CASSPGTGSPGNTIYF.

The V and J genes are TRBV3-1 and TRBJ1-1, with 9 bases matching TRBD1. With V trimmed by 3 bases and J by 8 bases, 10 bases remained unmatched. The V gene's germline CDR1 is LGHDT and CDR2 YNNKEL (reference sequence). The CDR3 runs 15 residues. DNA for the CDR3: TGTGCCAGCAGCCACTGGACAGGGGACCTTTCCGAAGCTTTCTTT. Translation: CASSHWTGDLSEAFF.

This clonotype was observed at least ten times. The J gene is TRBJ2-3, the V gene TRBV5-1; 14 bases line up with TRBD2. This CDR3 region has 16 residues. Germline values: CDR1 SGHRS, CDR2 YFSETQ. V was pared by 3 bases and J by 1 base, with 1 base of the junction left unmatched. The CDR3 spells CASSWGLAGGTDTQYF. The CDR3 DNA reads TGCGCCAGCAGCTGGGGACTAGCGGGAGGCACAGATACGCAGTATTTT.

This clonotype was counted at least ten times. CDR3 protein: CASSLLDGGTEAFF. CDR3 sequence (DNA): TGTGCCAGCAGTTTACTGGATGGGGGCACTGAAGCTTTCTTT. This chain links TRBV12-3 or TRBV12-4 with TRBJ1-1; possibly TRBD1 for D (5 bases). CDR3 length equals 14 residues. V dropped 2 bases and J dropped 4 bases, with 11 bases sitting between them.

This clonotype showed up just a few times. The chain has TRBV7-3 and TRBJ2-1; D is unclear. CDR1 is SGHTA, CDR2 FQGTGA, per germline. Trimming shortened V by 3 bases and J by 6 bases, and 15 bases separated the two germline ends. CDR3 size: 15 residues. The CDR3 loop reads CASSFKGPKVNEQFF. The CDR3 nucleotides are TGTGCCAGCAGCTTCAAGGGTCCCAAGGTCAATGAGCAGTTCTTC.

V is TRBV6-2 or TRBV6-3 and J is TRBJ1-2, with 10 positions matching TRBD1. This CDR3 has 18 amino acids. Germline trimming cut 2 bases from V and 4 bases from J; bases unmatched to any gene: 13. CDR1 and CDR2 (germline): MNHEY, SVGEGT. CDR3 sequence: CASSYAGTGARRLYGYTF. The CDR3 DNA sequence: TGTGCCAGCAGTTACGCCGGGACAGGGGCCCGTCGACTCTATGGCTACACCTTC.

CDR3 sequence (DNA): TGTGCCAGCAGTTATTTCTTAAATTCACCCCTCCACTTT. It is translated as CASSYFLNSPLHF. The chain uses TRBV6-5 and TRBJ1-6; D is unclear. Per the germline V gene, CDR1 is MNHEY and CDR2 is SVGAGI. Trimming took 3 bases from V and 7 from J, leaving 7 bases between them. This CDR3 has 13 amino acids.

This clonotype was detected many times. CDR3 amino acids: CATRGAGDTQYF. DNA of the CDR3: TGTGCCACCAGGGGAGCGGGAGATACGCAGTATTTT. The chain links TRBV24-1 to TRBJ2-3; perhaps TRBD2 as D (6 bases). The CDR3 loop spans 12 amino acids. Germline loops: CDR1 KGHDR, CDR2 SFDVKD. With 7 bases removed from V and 5 bases from J, the gap between germline ends came to 9 bases.

This clonotype showed up many times. This chain links TRBV5-1 with TRBJ1-1; the D gene is possibly TRBD1 (5 bases). The V gene's germline CDR1 is SGHRS and CDR2 YFSETQ. CDR3 length equals 13 residues. V was pared by 3 bases and J by 3 bases, with 9 bases between. The CDR3 DNA follows: TGCGCCAGCAGCTATGACAGCTACACTGAAGCTTTCTTT. This translates into CASSYDSYTEAFF.

V gene TRBV6-1 combines with J gene TRBJ1-6, with D tentatively TRBD1 (6 bases). Trimming removed 8 bases at V and 5 bases at J, with 13 bases between. This CDR3 has 14 amino acids. CDR1 is MNHNS and CDR2 is SASEGT in the germline V gene. The CDR3 here is CASASGQHNSPLHF. DNA of the CDR3: TGTGCCAGCGCCTCCGGACAGCATAATTCACCCCTCCACTTT.

The CDR3 nucleotides read TGTGCTAGTGGTTTCGGGCTAACGGTACAAGATACGCAGTATTTT. Its protein is CASGFGLTVQDTQYF. The chain couples TRBV12-5 to TRBJ2-3; D not resolved. Trimming pared 3 bases from V and 5 bases from J, leaving 15 bases between. The CDR3 has 15 residues. Looked up from germline, CDR1 is LGHNT and CDR2 is FRNRAP.

The chain couples TRBV20-1 to TRBJ2-7, with D possibly TRBD2 on 7 matching bases. Trimming removed 6 bases at V and 0 bases at J, with 15 bases between. This CDR3 is 14 amino acids long. Germline V lookup: CDR1 DFQATT, CDR2 SNEGSKA (reference sequence). The CDR3 region is CSAWEGGNSYEQYF. Written as DNA, the CDR3 is TGCAGTGCATGGGAGGGGGGGAACTCCTACGAGCAGTACTTC.

The chain carries TRBV5-6 and TRBJ2-3, with a tentative D call TRBD1 (5 bases). CDR1 and CDR2 from the germline V gene are SGHDT and YYEEEE. V lost 6 bases and J lost 2, with 16 bases in between. The CDR3 covers 15 residues. In DNA, the CDR3 is TGTGCCAGCACCCTGGGTCAGGGCTACACAGATACGCAGTATTTT. It yields the protein CASTLGQGYTDTQYF.

J is TRBJ2-7 and V is TRBV10-2; 7 positions match TRBD1. The ends lost 6 bases at V and 3 bases at J; junction bases unmatched: 8. Germline loops: CDR1 WSHSY, CDR2 SAAADI. CDR3 length: 14 residues. The CDR3 DNA is TGCGCCAGCAGACCGACAGGGTCCGGCTACGAGCAGTACTTC. Translating it yields CASRPTGSGYEQYF.

This sequence joins TRBV4-3 and TRBJ2-7; 9 bases are a match to TRBD2. Trimming removed 0 bases from V and 6 bases from J; junction bases left unmatched: 6. CDR1 and CDR2 (germline): LGHNA, YSLEER. The CDR3 length is 15 residues. CDR3 sequence reads: CASSQEVAGALEQYF. CDR3 DNA: TGCGCCAGCAGCCAAGAAGTAGCGGGAGCTCTCGAGCAGTACTTC.

The chain links TRBV2 to TRBJ2-6; D remains ambiguous. Germline CDR1 and CDR2: SNHLY and FYNNEI. The V end lost 7 bases, the J end lost 2 bases, and 12 bases lay between the germline ends. CDR3 length: 15 amino acids. In DNA, the CDR3 is TGTGCCAGCATAAGGTACGGAGCTGGGGCCAACGTCCTGACTTTC. Its translation is CASIRYGAGANVLTF.

This clonotype was observed a handful of times. The chain joins TRBV11-2 to TRBJ2-2, with a tentative D call TRBD1 (5 bases). Trimming stripped 3 bases from V and 7 bases from J, with 12 bases between. Germline-derived CDR1 and CDR2 are SGHAT and FQNNGV. The CDR3 has 14 amino acids. The CDR3 nucleotides are TGTGCCAGCAGCTTTAAGGGGATGGGCGGGGAGCTGTTTTTT. This translates into CASSFKGMGGELFF.

V and J are TRBV11-2 and TRBJ2-2; D not resolved. V lost 2 bases and J lost 1, with 5 bases in between. The CDR3 is made up of 14 amino acids. The germline V gene has CDR1 SGHAT and CDR2 FQNNGV. The CDR3 sequence: CASSLQKNTGELFF. The CDR3 DNA reads as TGTGCCAGCAGCTTACAGAAGAACACCGGGGAGCTGTTTTTT. Looking up the rest from reference TRBV11-2 and TRBJ2-2 gives the full variable domain: EAGVAQSPRYKIIEKRQSVAFWCNPISGHATLYWYQQILGQGPKLLIQFQNNGVVDDSQLPKDRFSAERLKGVDSTLKIQPAKLEDSAVYLCASSLQKNTGELFFGEGSRLTVL.

This clonotype was seen repeatedly, ten times or more. The rearrangement joins TRBV5-1 to TRBJ2-1; D gene unclear. The CDR3 extends over 15 amino acids. Germline loops: CDR1 SGHRS, CDR2 YFSETQ. V lost 0 bases to trimming and J lost 6 bases, with 13 bases between them. In DNA, the CDR3 is TGCGCCAGCAGCTTGGCAGCTAGTTGGGGCAATGAGCAGTTCTTC. This encodes CASSLAASWGNEQFF.

This clonotype was observed a few times. V gene TRBV5-1 combines with J gene TRBJ2-7; TRBD2 agrees at 7 bases. Germline V gene data show CDR1 as SGHRS and CDR2 as YFSETQ. Unmatched junction bases numbered 2, after V lost 3 bases and J lost 2 bases. This CDR3 has 13 residues. CDR3 region: CASSWAGAYEQYF. CDR3 nucleotides: TGCGCCAGCAGCTGGGCGGGGGCCTACGAGCAGTACTTC.

The rearrangement uses TRBV11-3 and TRBJ2-5; no reliable D call. Germline assignment: CDR1 SGHNT and CDR2 YENEEA. V was shortened by 2 bases and J by 5 bases, with 12 bases between the two germline ends. This CDR3 spans 14 amino acids. CDR3 region: CASSLLNLRETQYF. The CDR3, as DNA: TGTGCCAGCAGCTTACTAAATCTCAGGGAGACCCAGTACTTC.

The chain couples TRBV4-3 to TRBJ2-6; maybe TRBD1 (6 bases). Trimming removed 0 bases at V and 0 bases at J, with 15 bases between. There are 19 residues in the CDR3. The germline gives CDR1 LGHNA, CDR2 YSLEER. CDR3 loop: CASSQDQGLRLSGANVLTF. The CDR3 DNA reads TGCGCCAGCAGCCAAGATCAGGGGCTCAGACTCTCTGGGGCCAACGTCCTGACTTTC.